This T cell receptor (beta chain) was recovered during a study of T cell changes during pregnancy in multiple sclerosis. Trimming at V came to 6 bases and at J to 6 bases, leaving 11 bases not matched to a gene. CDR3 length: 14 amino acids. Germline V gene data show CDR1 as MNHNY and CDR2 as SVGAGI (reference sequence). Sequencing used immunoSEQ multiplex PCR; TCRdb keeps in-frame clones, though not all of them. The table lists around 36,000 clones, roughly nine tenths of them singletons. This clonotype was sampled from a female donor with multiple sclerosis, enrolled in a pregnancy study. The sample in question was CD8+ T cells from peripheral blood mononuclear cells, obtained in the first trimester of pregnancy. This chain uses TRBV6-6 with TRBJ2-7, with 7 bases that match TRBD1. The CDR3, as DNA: TGTGCCAGCAGAGACAGGGCAGAAATCCTCGAGCAGTACTTC. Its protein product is CASRDRAEILEQYF.